This passage covers 13 T cell receptor beta chains from one sample sequenced in a study of blood T cells in healthy people across ages. Sample-barcoded 5' priming and a J-beta primer mix drove a second PCR of 7 to 11 cycles. TCRdb reanalysed the 5' RACE reads using MiXCR and keeps one entry per CDR3 protein. The sample has 1.5 million to 2 million distinct CDR3 sequences, approximately 28% seen once. The sample comprised blood. The receptors come from a woman aged 25 to 39 in good health.

The chain uses TRBV5-1 and TRBJ1-1; the D is unclear. V dropped 0 bases and J dropped 0 bases, with 9 bases sitting between them. CDR1 is SGHRS and CDR2 is YFSETQ in the germline V gene. This CDR3 contains 15 residues. The CDR3 spells CASSLGNNLNTEAFF. As DNA, the CDR3 is TGCGCCAGCAGCTTGGGAAATAATCTGAACACTGAAGCTTTCTTT.

This clonotype was seen ten or more times. This chain links TRBV12-3 or TRBV12-4 with TRBJ2-7; 7 bases match TRBD1. J was trimmed by 6 bases and V by 5 bases; bases with no gene match: 4. The CDR3 length is 12 residues. CDR3 DNA sequence: TGTGCCAGCAGTAAACAGGGGTTCGAGCAGTACTTC. Its translation: CASSKQGFEQYF.

The J gene is TRBJ2-3, the V gene TRBV9, with unresolved D. V shed 4 bases and J shed 0 bases, with 15 bases lying between them. The CDR3 is 16 amino acids. Per germline, CDR1 SGDLS and CDR2 YYNGEE. This CDR3 is CASSPTMGPSTDTQYF. The CDR3 DNA reads TGTGCCAGCAGCCCTACGATGGGCCCTAGCACAGATACGCAGTATTTT.

The gene calls are TRBV6-2 or TRBV6-3 and TRBJ1-2; 7 bases map to TRBD1. Germline CDR1 reads MNHEY; CDR2 reads SVGEGT. J was trimmed by 7 bases and V by 6 bases; bases with no gene match: 14. This CDR3 has 15 amino acids. CDR3 DNA sequence: TGTGCCAGCAGGGCCCCGGGACAGCTATCTCGTGGCTACACCTTC. Amino acid sequence: CASRAPGQLSRGYTF.

The CDR3 region has the DNA TGTGCCAGCAGCCAAGATTTAGCAGGTGGTGGTGGAGCTTTCTTT. This translates into CASSQDLAGGGGAFF. The chain combines TRBV3-1 with TRBJ1-1, with D uncertain. The germline gives CDR1 LGHDT, CDR2 YNNKEL (reference sequence). Trimming cost V 0 bases and J 10 bases, with 18 bases left between them. The CDR3 loop spans 15 amino acids.

J is TRBJ1-2 and V is TRBV20-1; 9 bases line up with TRBD1. This CDR3 region has 15 residues. Germline V gene data show CDR1 as DFQATT and CDR2 as SNEGSKA (reference sequence). The V gene end was trimmed by 3 bases and the J gene end by 8 bases; junction bases not matched to a gene: 13. CDR3 in amino acids: CSARAQDRGQVGYTF. The DNA for the CDR3 is TGCAGTGCTAGGGCCCAGGACAGGGGCCAAGTAGGCTACACCTTC.

The chain links TRBV5-1 to TRBJ2-5; D unresolved. Gene TRBJ2-1 matches the end of the DNA better, so the J call may be wrong. Germline lookup yields CDR1 SGHRS and CDR2 YFSETQ. This CDR3 region has 15 residues. The CDR3 region is CASSRTLRVQETQFF. The CDR3 bases are TGCGCCAGCAGCCGAACTCTCCGGGTCCAAGAGACCCAGTTCTTC.

For this clonotype: A much larger clone sits a single nucleotide away, making a read error possible. The V call is TRBV10-2, the J call TRBJ2-3; 10 nucleotides align to TRBD2. CDR3 length: 13 residues. Germline CDR1 WSHSY, CDR2 SAAADI. CDR3 loop: CAGRSGGVRAQYF. DNA for the CDR3: TGCGCCGGCAGAAGCGGGGGGGTCAGGGCGCAGTATTTT.

The CDR3 region is CASSSPLDGPFFEQYF. In DNA form, the CDR3 reads TGTGCCAGTAGTTCCCCGCTTGACGGCCCCTTCTTCGAGCAGTACTTC. The J gene is TRBJ2-7, the V gene TRBV19; D uncertain. This CDR3 comprises 16 residues. Germline V gene lookup returns CDR1 LNHDA and CDR2 SQIVND (reference sequence). The germline V and J ends were trimmed by 5 bases and 6 bases, with 23 bases remaining between them.

There are many counts of this clonotype. The V and J genes are TRBV20-1 and TRBJ2-5; D unclear. The length of the CDR3 is 12 residues. The germline V and J ends were trimmed by 3 bases and 5 bases, with 10 bases remaining between them. Germline values: CDR1 DFQATT, CDR2 SNEGSKA (reference sequence). CDR3 residues: CSASSLRETQYF. The CDR3 nucleotides read TGCAGTGCTAGCTCGCTTCGGGAGACCCAGTACTTC.

The chain has TRBV4-1 and TRBJ1-4; no definite D call. The V end lost 5 bases, the J end lost 4 bases, and 14 bases lay between the germline ends. CDR1 and CDR2 (germline): MGHRA, YSYEKL. The CDR3 has 15 amino acids. For the CDR3, the DNA is TGCGCCAGCAGCTCCTCTGGCGGAGGTAATGAAAAACTGTTTTTT. This codes for CASSSSGGGNEKLFF.

The chain joins TRBV7-9 to TRBJ1-1; D not certain. Germline values: CDR1 SEHNR, CDR2 FQNEAQ (reference sequence). The ends were cut back, 1 base at V and 0 bases at J, with 6 bases in the middle. This CDR3 has 14 amino acids. The CDR3 DNA is TGTGCCAGCAGCTTAGATCAGGTGAACACTGAAGCTTTCTTT. Residues: CASSLDQVNTEAFF.

In this sample, this clonotype turned up a few times. This sequence joins TRBV25-1 and TRBJ1-2; TRBD1 matches at 8 bases. The germline gives CDR1 MGHDK, CDR2 SYGVNS. The CDR3 is made up of 15 amino acids. The V and J ends lost 5 bases and 4 bases, in that order; junction bases with no gene match: 9. The CDR3 bases are TGTGCCAGCAGTCCCCGGGACAGGCACTTCTATGGCTACACCTTC. This gives the protein CASSPRDRHFYGYTF.